These T cell receptor beta chains were read from a single sample in a study of cytomegalovirus exposure and HLA in healthy donors. The assay was immunoSEQ multiplex PCR, and TCRdb's table has in-frame clones only and misses some. The sample carries some 80,000 clones, 90% to 97% recorded once. The source material was PBMCs. The receptors come from a man between 18 and 35 years old in good health and CMV-seropositive. Both conserved end residues are part of each CDR3. A D gene is named only where the DNA matches it firmly. For some rows the clone size is stated as once, few or many, or as a class when expanded; others skip it.

CAWSLAGGRPDTQYF TGTGCCTGGAGTCTAGCGGGAGGGCGGCCAGATACGCAGTATTTT TRBD2 TRBV30 - TRBJ2-3
CSAQGSGYTF TGCAGTGCCCAGGGATCTGGCTACACCTTC - TRBV20-1 - TRBJ1-2
CASSPPDRDETQYF TGTGCCAGCAGCCCCCCCGACAGGGACGAGACCCAGTACTTC TRBD1 TRBV13 - TRBJ2-5
CASSLRLGEQFF TGTGCCAGCAGCCTAAGACTAGGTGAGCAGTTCTTC - TRBV9 - TRBJ2-1
CASSTRVTAAYEQYF TGTGCCAGCAGTACCCGGGTGACAGCTGCCTACGAGCAGTACTTC - TRBV6-5 - TRBJ2-7
CASSLRGQETQYF TGCGCCAGCAGCTTGAGGGGCCAAGAGACCCAGTACTTC - TRBV5-1 - TRBJ2-5
CASSKARRVGTDSIGYTF TGTGCCAGCAGCAAAGCGCGTAGGGTCGGGACAGACAGTATCGGCTACACCTTC - TRBV21-1 - TRBJ1-2
CASSSHQLAGPQETQYF TGTGCCAGCAGCTCCCACCAACTAGCGGGGCCTCAAGAGACCCAGTACTTC TRBD2 TRBV7-6 - TRBJ2-5
CASSIDQFAGGPTDTQYF TGTGCCAGTAGTATAGATCAATTCGCGGGAGGGCCGACAGATACGCAGTATTTT TRBD2 TRBV19 - TRBJ2-3
CASRLYSGNTIYF TGTGCCAGCAGGCTATACTCTGGAAACACCATATATTTT - TRBV6-5 - TRBJ1-3
CASSQAARGSGYEQYF TGCGCCAGCAGCCAAGCTGCACGGGGTAGCGGCTACGAGCAGTACTTC - TRBV4-1 - TRBJ2-7
CASSSQWGGIGQGVDTQYF TGTGCCAGCAGCTCACAATGGGGGGGGATCGGACAGGGGGTTGATACGCAGTATTTT TRBD1 TRBV5-4 - TRBJ2-3
CASSSQGSEAFF TGTGCCAGCAGTTCTCAGGGTTCTGAAGCTTTCTTT - TRBV2 once TRBJ1-1
CASSLQGANYGYTF TGTGCCAGCAGTTTGCAGGGTGCTAACTATGGCTACACCTTC - TRBV28 - TRBJ1-2
CAIRTGLAGGPRDEQFF TGTGCCATCAGAACGGGGCTAGCGGGAGGGCCCAGGGATGAGCAGTTCTTC TRBD2 TRBV10-3 - TRBJ2-1
CASSQTSGAHNEQFF TGCGCCAGCAGTCAGACTAGCGGAGCTCACAATGAGCAGTTCTTC TRBD2 TRBV23-1 - TRBJ2-1
CASSRIFGAYEQYF TGTGCCAGCAGTCGGATTTTCGGGGCCTACGAGCAGTACTTC - TRBV6-1 - TRBJ2-7
CASSLNGGASTDTQYF TGTGCCAGCAGCCTAAACGGGGGGGCTAGCACAGATACGCAGTATTTT TRBD2 TRBV7-6 - TRBJ2-3
CASSPQSSPSYEQYF TGTGCCAGCAGCCCCCAGTCGTCCCCTAGCTACGAGCAGTACTTC - TRBV7-3 - TRBJ2-7
CASGPTSGSSYEQYF TGTGCCAGCGGACCGACTAGCGGGAGCTCCTACGAGCAGTACTTC TRBD2 TRBV7-8 - TRBJ2-7
CASSATDYVGSEQYF TGTGCCAGCAGCGCCACAGACTATGTAGGTAGCGAGCAGTACTTC - TRBV7-9 - TRBJ2-7
CASSQGKQVSTYEQYF TGCGCCAGCAGCCAGGGAAAACAGGTGTCTACCTACGAGCAGTACTTC - TRBV5-1 once TRBJ2-7
CATRIISGNTIYF TGTGCCACGAGAATCATCTCTGGAAACACCATATATTTT - TRBV15 - TRBJ1-3
CASSLVRGEGYTF TGTGCCAGCAGCTTAGTTAGGGGCGAGGGCTACACCTTC - TRBV11-2 - TRBJ1-2
CASSEETGYGEQYF TGTGCCAGCAGTGAGGAGACAGGGTATGGAGAGCAGTACTTC TRBD1 TRBV2 - TRBJ2-7
CASSPRLAGDEQYF TGTGCCAGCAGCCCTCGGCTAGCGGGGGACGAGCAGTACTTC TRBD2 TRBV5-4 - TRBJ2-7
CSVEGLAETSTDTQYF TGCAGCGTTGAAGGACTAGCGGAGACTAGCACAGATACGCAGTATTTT TRBD2 TRBV29-1 - TRBJ2-3
CASSYPGGAYEQYF TGTGCCAGCAGCTACCCCGGCGGAGCCTACGAGCAGTACTTC - TRBV7-6 - TRBJ2-7
CASSEPGRAYEQYF TGTGCCAGCAGTGAACCAGGGAGGGCCTACGAGCAGTACTTC TRBD2 TRBV6-1 - TRBJ2-7
CASSYRIIADAYEQYF TGTGCCAGCAGTTACAGGATTATAGCGGATGCCTACGAGCAGTACTTC - TRBV6-6 - TRBJ2-7
CAWSVGGSGYTF TGTGCCTGGAGTGTAGGAGGGTCTGGCTACACCTTC - TRBV30 once TRBJ1-2
CASRFASGSLETQYF TGTGCCAGCAGGTTTGCTAGCGGGAGTTTGGAGACCCAGTACTTC TRBD2 TRBV6-1 - TRBJ2-5
CASSIGQVYGYTF TGTGCCAGTAGTATCGGCCAGGTGTATGGCTACACCTTC - TRBV19 - TRBJ1-2